These 26 T cell receptor beta chains came from one sample sequenced in a study of early T cells in non-severe SARS-CoV-2 infection. Via MiXCR, TCRdb re-called the 5' RACE reads, giving one row per CDR3 protein. Among roughly 30,000 distinct CDR3 sequences listed, 5.7% were seen once. The sample consisted of whole blood. These receptors originate from an adult who was a healthcare worker with PCR-confirmed SARS-CoV-2 infection or an uninfected control (not recorded which).

This clonotype has a count of ten or more. The chain combines TRBV10-2 with TRBJ2-7; tentatively, D is TRBD1 or TRBD2 (5 bases each). The CDR3 has 14 amino acids. CDR1 and CDR2 (germline): WSHSY, SAAADI. The V and J ends lost 10 bases and 2 bases respectively, with 18 bases between them. The CDR3 coding sequence is TGCGCCAACGGATATGGGACCGGCCCCTACGAGCAGTACTTC. Amino acids: CANGYGTGPYEQYF.

This clonotype was seen only a few times. The rearrangement links TRBV10-3 to TRBJ1-2, with no clear D. Deletions cut 2 bases from V and 4 bases from J, with 17 bases between. The CDR3 runs 16 residues. From germline, CDR1 is ENHRY and CDR2 SYGVKD. The chain's CDR3 is CAISEPGRTALYGYTF. The CDR3 region has the DNA TGTGCCATCAGTGAGCCGGGTAGGACGGCCCTCTATGGCTACACCTTC.

This clonotype was seen a few times. The chain links TRBV28 to TRBJ2-1, with 9 bases fitting TRBD1. J lost 7 bases, V lost 6 bases, and 10 bases had no gene match. Germline V gene data show CDR1 as MDHEN and CDR2 as SYDVKM. The CDR3 has 15 amino acids. Here the CDR3 reads CASRLQGATINEQFF. DNA for the CDR3: TGTGCCAGCAGGCTACAGGGGGCGACGATTAATGAGCAGTTCTTC.

This clonotype was seen ten or more times. The genes are TRBV4-3 and TRBJ1-2; 10 positions agree with TRBD1. J was trimmed by 1 base and V by 1 base; bases with no gene match: 0. CDR3 length equals 15 residues. Germline CDR1 reads LGHNA; CDR2 reads YSLEER. The CDR3 here is CASSQGTGGNYGYTF. CDR3 nucleotide sequence: TGCGCCAGCAGCCAAGGGACAGGGGGTAACTATGGCTACACCTTC.

This clonotype was found many times. V gene TRBV7-9 combines with J gene TRBJ2-2, with D uncertain. The CDR3 has 16 amino acids. With 2 bases removed from V and 0 bases from J, the gap between germline ends came to 10 bases. CDR1 is SEHNR, CDR2 FQNEAQ, per germline (reference sequence). The CDR3 DNA reads as TGTGCCAGCAGCTTAACCCAGGCGGCGAACACCGGGGAGCTGTTTTTT. The encoded protein is CASSLTQAANTGELFF. Drawing the rest from reference TRBV7-9 and TRBJ2-2, the complete variable domain is DTGVSQNPRHKITKRGQNVTFRCDPISEHNRLYWYRQTLGQGPEFLTYFQNEAQLEKSRLLSDRFSAERPKGSFSTLEIQRTEQGDSAMYLCASSLTQAANTGELFFGEGSRLTVL.

This sequence joins TRBV29-1 and TRBJ2-1; TRBD2 might be the D (6 bases). This CDR3 spans 13 amino acids. The ends were cut back, 7 bases at V and 3 bases at J, with 13 bases in the middle. Looked up from germline, CDR1 is SQVTM and CDR2 is ANQGSEA. In nucleotides, the CDR3 is TGCAGCGCCAGACTAGGTCTCTACAATGAGCAGTTCTTC. It translates to CSARLGLYNEQFF.

The chain joins TRBV28 to TRBJ2-7; D gene unclear. This CDR3 spans 14 amino acids. V lost 4 bases to trimming and J lost 4 bases, with 14 bases between them. Germline V gives CDR1 MDHEN, CDR2 SYDVKM. As DNA, the CDR3 is TGTGCCAGCAGTTCCCCGAATTACCCTTACGAGCAGTACTTC. It encodes CASSSPNYPYEQYF.

This clonotype was seen many times. This chain joins TRBV27 and TRBJ2-7; TRBD1 agrees at 8 bases. The CDR3 totals 14 residues. Germline V CDR1 and CDR2: MNHEY, SMNVEV (reference sequence). Trimming at V came to 5 bases and at J to 3 bases, leaving 6 bases not matched to a gene. The CDR3 region is CASSADREVYEQYF. The CDR3 DNA sequence: TGTGCCAGCAGTGCGGACAGGGAGGTCTACGAGCAGTACTTC.

This clonotype was counted ten times or more. One end of the junction does not line up with germline, which may come from a read error. V usage is TRBV5-1 and J usage is TRBJ2-1; the D gene is possibly TRBD1 (6 bases). Germline assignment: CDR1 SGHRS and CDR2 YFSETQ. CDR3 length equals 15 residues. The CDR3 DNA is TGCGCCAGCAGCTTGGTACAGGGTGCCAACAATGAGCAGTCCTTC. Amino acid sequence: CASSLVQGANNEQSF.

At least ten counts were recorded for this clonotype. The chain links TRBV4-3 to TRBJ1-6; the D is unclear. Trimming took off 3 bases at V and 4 bases at J, with 10 bases between the two ends. Looked up from germline, CDR1 is LGHNA and CDR2 is YSLEER. The CDR3 consists of 15 residues. As DNA, the CDR3 is TGCGCCAGCAGCCAGGGGATGGGGTATAATTCACCCCTCCACTTT. Encoded protein: CASSQGMGYNSPLHF.

This clonotype has ten or more counts. V usage is TRBV12-3 or TRBV12-4 and J usage is TRBJ2-7; D is ambiguous. The CDR3 has 14 residues. V dropped 3 bases and J dropped 2 bases, with 11 bases sitting between them. CDR3 residues: CASSFPDKTYEQYF. The CDR3, as DNA: TGTGCCAGCAGTTTCCCCGACAAGACCTACGAGCAGTACTTC.

This clonotype was picked up a small number of times. The genes are TRBV6-6 and TRBJ1-6; tentative D call: TRBD1 (6 bases). CDR3 length: 14 residues. Looked up from germline, CDR1 is MNHNY and CDR2 is SVGAGI (reference sequence). The V end lost 8 bases, the J end lost 7 bases, and 15 bases lay between the germline ends. CDR3 sequence (DNA): TGTGCCAGCTCCTCTTCAGGGGAGAATTCACCCCTCCACTTT. Protein: CASSSSGENSPLHF.

This clonotype has a count of ten or more. The rearrangement joins TRBV2 to TRBJ2-6; TRBD2 is a possible D gene (5 bases). Germline V lookup: CDR1 SNHLY, CDR2 FYNNEI. V lost 5 bases to trimming and J lost 2 bases, with 10 bases between them. The CDR3 is 15 amino acids. CDR3 coding DNA: TGTGCCAGCAGTCCCGGACTCCCTGGGGCCAACGTCCTGACTTTC. Its translation is CASSPGLPGANVLTF.

Ten or more counts support this clonotype. The chain couples TRBV25-1 to TRBJ2-1; the D call may be TRBD1 or TRBD2 (7 bases each). CDR1 MGHDK and CDR2 SYGVNS come from the germline V gene. CDR3 length: 17 residues. The V gene lost 5 bases and the J gene lost 1 base, with 18 bases spanning the gap. CDR3: CASSPMGGGVSYNEQFF. The CDR3 region has the DNA TGTGCCAGCAGTCCTATGGGAGGGGGCGTATCCTACAATGAGCAGTTCTTC.

This clonotype showed up many times. The genes are TRBV24-1 and TRBJ1-1, with D possibly TRBD1 on 5 matching bases. V was trimmed by 4 bases and J by 6 bases, leaving 11 bases between them. Germline CDR1 KGHDR, CDR2 SFDVKD. The CDR3 totals 13 residues. Here the CDR3 reads CATSDPARAEAFF. The CDR3 coding sequence is TGTGCCACCAGTGACCCCGCCAGGGCTGAAGCTTTCTTT.

This clonotype was seen at least ten times. The chain uses TRBV21-1 and TRBJ1-2; TRBD1 is the table's D call, not checked against the DNA. TRBV21-1 is shown as a pseudogene. The CDR3 extends over 16 amino acids. DNA for the CDR3: TGTGCCAGCAGCAAAGGCCCGGACAGAGGAGACTATGGCTACACCTTC. This translates into CASSKGPDRGDYGYTF.

This clonotype was observed many times. This chain connects TRBV7-9 to TRBJ1-2; D gene unclear. CDR1 is SEHNR and CDR2 is FQNEAQ in the germline V gene (reference sequence). The CDR3 runs 13 residues. The V gene lost 1 base and the J gene lost 2 bases, with 5 bases spanning the gap. The CDR3 coding sequence is TGTGCCAGCAGCTTAGGTGGGAACTATGGCTACACCTTC. Translation gives CASSLGGNYGYTF.

This clonotype is termed medium-sized. V is TRBV7-6 and J is TRBJ2-1; TRBD1 or TRBD2 may be the D gene (5 bases each). V was trimmed by 1 base and J by 0 bases, leaving 13 bases between them. This CDR3 region has 17 residues. CDR1 is SGHVS, CDR2 FNYEAQ, per germline. The CDR3 DNA reads TGTGCCAGCAGCTTAGTAGTAGGGACCTTCTCCTACAATGAGCAGTTCTTC. It encodes CASSLVVGTFSYNEQFF.

There are many counts of this clonotype. This chain connects TRBV20-1 to TRBJ1-6, with 9 positions matching TRBD1. The ends lost 5 bases at V and 10 bases at J; junction bases unmatched: 0. The CDR3 sequence is 11 residues long. The V gene's germline CDR1 is DFQATT and CDR2 SNEGSKA (reference sequence). CDR3: CSAGQGSPLHF. Here the CDR3 DNA reads TGCAGTGCTGGACAGGGGTCACCCCTCCACTTT.

The J gene is TRBJ1-1, the V gene TRBV7-8; perhaps TRBD1 as D (5 bases). Between the trimmed V and J ends, which lost 5 bases and 2 bases, there was a span of 12 bases. Germline CDR1 is SGHVS and CDR2 is FQNEAQ. This CDR3 has 14 amino acids. The CDR3 is CASSPQQVNTEAFF. The CDR3 bases are TGTGCCAGCAGCCCCCAACAGGTAAACACTGAAGCTTTCTTT.

This clonotype is classed as medium-sized (0.01 to 0.1%). CDR3: CASSQGLDWETQYF. CDR3 nucleotides: TGTGCCAGCAGCCAGGGACTAGACTGGGAGACCCAGTACTTC. The rearrangement links TRBV7-6 to TRBJ2-5; 8 bases are shared with TRBD2. The CDR3 length is 14 residues. Per the germline V gene, CDR1 is SGHVS and CDR2 is FNYEAQ. Trimming took 5 bases from V and 5 from J; bases not matched to a gene: 7.

Regarding this clonotype: A much more abundant neighbour one base away suggests this may be a read error. The rearrangement uses TRBV29-1 and TRBJ1-1; weak D call: TRBD1 (6 bases). V gave up 8 bases and J gave up 6 bases, with 16 bases separating them. CDR3 length: 12 amino acids. In germline, CDR1 is SQVTM, CDR2 ANQGSEA. CDR3 region: CSSRGGGSEAFF. In nucleotides, the CDR3 is TGCAGCTCCAGGGGTGGTGGCTCTGAAGCTTTCTTT.

This clonotype is labeled medium-sized. CDR3 in amino acids: CASSGITGGLGELFF. In DNA, the CDR3 is TGTGCCAGCAGCGGAATCACAGGGGGGCTCGGGGAGCTGTTTTTT. J is TRBJ2-2 and V is TRBV9, with 8 bases matching TRBD1. This CDR3 contains 15 residues. CDR1 is SGDLS, CDR2 YYNGEE, per germline. V was clipped by 3 bases and J by 7 bases; unmatched bases: 8.

This clonotype was detected only a few times. The chain combines TRBV6-5 with TRBJ2-2; 8 bases match TRBD1. CDR3 length: 16 residues. The V and J ends lost 2 bases and 1 base, in that order; junction bases with no gene match: 3. Germline V gene data show CDR1 as MNHEY and CDR2 as SVGAGI. The CDR3 spells CASSYAGQVNTGELFF. The CDR3 DNA sequence: TGTGCCAGCAGTTACGCGGGACAGGTGAACACCGGGGAGCTGTTTTTT.

This clonotype was detected a few times. This may be a read error: a much more frequent sequence differs by one nucleotide. CDR3 bases: TGCAGCGCCGACAAGGGGGGCACAGATACGCAGTATTTT. Residues: CSADKGGTDTQYF. The chain employs TRBV29-1 and TRBJ2-3; TRBD1 might be the D (6 bases). V was pared by 7 bases and J by 1 base, with 12 bases between. This CDR3 spans 13 amino acids. Per the germline V gene, CDR1 is SQVTM and CDR2 is ANQGSEA.

In its sample, this clonotype was seen many times. This chain connects TRBV20-1 to TRBJ1-5; possible D gene TRBD1, 5 bases. V lost 5 bases to trimming and J lost 4 bases, with 18 bases between them. The CDR3 extends over 15 amino acids. Germline V CDR1 and CDR2: DFQATT, SNEGSKA (reference sequence). This CDR3 reads CSAPREAGRNQPQHF. The CDR3 bases are TGCAGTGCTCCCAGGGAGGCGGGAAGGAATCAGCCCCAGCATTTT.